These T cell receptor beta chains were read from a single sample in a study of T cell responses to AZD1222 COVID-19 vaccine. Sequencing used immunoSEQ multiplex PCR; TCRdb keeps in-frame clones, though not all of them. The data hold roughly 200,000 clones, with 93% observed a single time. This sample comprised peripheral blood, obtained on day 0 of MenACWY control vaccination. The receptors here all came from an adult in good health. Each CDR3 is given with its conserved first and last residue. Each record gives: V gene, D gene, clone size, J gene, CDR3 DNA, CDR3 protein. The D gene is left open where the match is weak. Not all rows give a size; the values are once, few, many and, for expanded clones, a class.

>TRBV4-2|TRBD1|-|TRBJ2-2
TGTGCCAGCAGCCTTTTCGGACAGGGCGAGAACACCGGGGAGCTGTTTTTT
CASSLFGQGENTGELFF
>TRBV19|TRBD1|-|TRBJ1-5
TGTGCCAGTAGCCTAGAGGGGGCGCGCAATCAGCCCCAGCATTTT
CASSLEGARNQPQHF
>TRBV18|-|-|TRBJ1-5
TGTGCCAGCTCACCACTTCAGGATAGCAATCAGCCCCAGCATTTT
CASSPLQDSNQPQHF
>TRBV6-5|TRBD1|-|TRBJ1-3
TGTGCCAGCGGGACAGGGGTGGTAAACACCATATATTTT
CASGTGVVNTIYF
>TRBV3-1/TRBV3-2|-|-|TRBJ1-4
TGTGCCAGCAGCCAAGTGGGTGAAAAACTGTTTTTT
CASSQVGEKLFF
>TRBV2|TRBD1|-|TRBJ2-7
TGTGCCAGCCAACTCCAATCAGGGGGAAGCTCCTACGAGCAGTACTTC
CASQLQSGGSSYEQYF
>TRBV5-1|TRBD2|once|TRBJ2-3
TGCGCCAGCAGCCTGAACCCTCCTAGCGGGGGTAGCACAGATACGCAGTATTTT
CASSLNPPSGGSTDTQYF
>TRBV7-2|TRBD1|-|TRBJ2-5
TGTGCCAGCAGCGCCCGGACAGGGTACGAGACCCAGTACTTC
CASSARTGYETQYF
>TRBV10-2|-|-|TRBJ1-3
TGCGCCAGCAGCTTACAGGCGATCTCTGGAAACACCATATATTTT
CASSLQAISGNTIYF
>TRBV2|TRBD1|-|TRBJ1-6
TGTGCCAGCAGATTACCCGGGACAGCGAATTCACCCCTCCACTTT
CASRLPGTANSPLHF
>TRBV4-1|-|-|TRBJ1-3
TGCGCCAGCAGCCAAGGGACTTTCTCTGGAAACACCATATATTTT
CASSQGTFSGNTIYF
>TRBV5-1|-|once|TRBJ2-2
TGCGCCAGCAGCTTGGCCCTGGGGCTCACCGGGGAGCTGTTTTTT
CASSLALGLTGELFF
>TRBV7-2|TRBD1|-|TRBJ2-7
TGTGCCAGCAGCTCCACCCCCGGGACAGTCTACGAGCAGTACTTC
CASSSTPGTVYEQYF
>TRBV29-1|-|-|TRBJ1-1
TGCAGCGGTGCGGGGGCCACTGAAGCTTTCTTT
CSGAGATEAFF
>TRBV5-5|-|-|TRBJ1-1
TGTGCCAGCAGCCCCCGGACTATCTTCATGAACACTGAAGCTTTCTTT
CASSPRTIFMNTEAFF
>TRBV3-1/TRBV3-2|-|-|TRBJ2-5
TGTGCCAGCAGCCAAGATTGGGGCCAAGAGACCCAGTACTTC
CASSQDWGQETQYF
>TRBV5-4|-|-|TRBJ1-1
TGTGCCAGCAGCTTACAACAACAGGGACGGGCTTTCTTT
CASSLQQQGRAFF
>TRBV6-5|-|-|TRBJ2-7
TGTGCCAGCAGTTACTCAGGAACCTCCTACGAGCAGTACTTC
CASSYSGTSYEQYF
>TRBV19|-|-|TRBJ2-2
TGTGCCAGTAGTCGGAGAGGGACTCCGATTGCCGGGGAGCTGTTTTTT
CASSRRGTPIAGELFF
>TRBV6-6|-|-|TRBJ1-5
TGTGCCAGCAGTTACCAGGGGCCCCAGCATTTT
CASSYQGPQHF
>TRBV7-9|-|-|TRBJ1-2
TGTGCCAGCAGCTTCGACGTAGCTAACTATGGCTACACCTTC
CASSFDVANYGYTF
>TRBV5-1|TRBD2|-|TRBJ2-1
TGCGCCAGCAGCTTGACTAGCGGGGTTTCGGATGAGCAGTTCTTC
CASSLTSGVSDEQFF
>TRBV6-4|-|-|TRBJ2-3
TGTGCCAGCAGTGACAGGGGAATCCCAGATACGCAGTATTTT
CASSDRGIPDTQYF
>TRBV3-1/TRBV3-2|-|-|TRBJ2-2
TGTGCCAGCAGCCAGGCTTTTGGGGGGGAGCTGTTTTTT
CASSQAFGGELFF
>TRBV5-6|-|-|TRBJ1-1
TGTGCCAGCAGCCGCCCGTGGGTGGGCACTGAAGCTTTCTTT
CASSRPWVGTEAFF
>TRBV29-1|-|-|TRBJ2-3
TGCAGCGTTGAGAGGGGGGTGGCTATCTCTAGCACAGATACGCAGTATTTT
CSVERGVAISSTDTQYF
>TRBV7-2|-|-|TRBJ1-3
TGTGCCAGCAGCTTAGGGGCCAGGTCTGGAAACACCATATATTTT
CASSLGARSGNTIYF
>TRBV19|-|-|TRBJ1-3
TGTGCCAGTAGTATCTATGGACAAGAGTCTGGAAACACCATATATTTT
CASSIYGQESGNTIYF
>TRBV30|-|-|TRBJ1-1
TGTGCCTGGAGTCGCTCAACCGTCTACACTGAAGCTTTCTTT
CAWSRSTVYTEAFF
>TRBV7-9|TRBD1|-|TRBJ1-2
TGTGCCAGCAGCCCTGGACAGGGGCTAGACTATGGCTACACCTTC
CASSPGQGLDYGYTF
>TRBV9|TRBD1|-|TRBJ2-7
TGTGCCAGCAGCCCCCGGGCAGGGGGCAGGTACGAGCAGTACTTC
CASSPRAGGRYEQYF
>TRBV3-1/TRBV3-2|-|-|TRBJ1-2
TGTGCCAGCAGCCAAGACCCCGGGGGCGCGTATGGCTACACCTTC
CASSQDPGGAYGYTF
>TRBV18|TRBD1|-|TRBJ1-1
TGTGCCAGCTCACCTATGGGACAGGGGGTTACTGAAGCTTTCTTT
CASSPMGQGVTEAFF
>TRBV14|-|-|TRBJ2-1
TGTGCCAGCAGCCGCCCGAGCGGGCCCCGCAATGAGCAGTTCTTC
CASSRPSGPRNEQFF
>TRBV7-8|TRBD1|once|TRBJ1-1
TGTGCCAGCAGCAGTAGGGGGCTGAACACTGAAGCTTTCTTT
CASSSRGLNTEAFF
>TRBV20-1|-|-|TRBJ1-4
TGCAGTGCCAGACACGAAGAAAAACTGTTTTTT
CSARHEEKLFF
>TRBV29-1|-|-|TRBJ2-7
TGCAGCGTGGGGGAACCCTACGAGCAGTACTTC
CSVGEPYEQYF
>TRBV2|TRBD1|-|TRBJ2-3
TGTGCCAGCCGACAGGGAACAGATACGCAGTATTTT
CASRQGTDTQYF
>TRBV2|TRBD1|-|TRBJ1-1
TGTGCCAGCAGTGTCAGGACAGGGCCTACTGAAGCTTTCTTT
CASSVRTGPTEAFF
>TRBV10-3|-|-|TRBJ2-7
TGTGCCATCAGTGATGCCGGCTACGAGCAGTACTTC
CAISDAGYEQYF
>TRBV5-1|-|-|TRBJ1-1
TGCGCCAGCAGCTTTGAAAGGAACACTGAAGCTTTCTTT
CASSFERNTEAFF
>TRBV12-3/TRBV12-4|TRBD1|-|TRBJ1-2
TGTGCCAGCAGCTTCCAGGGGGCTGCTGGCTACACCTTC
CASSFQGAAGYTF
>TRBV6-6|-|-|TRBJ1-5
TGTGCCAGTGTATTCCAAACCAATCAGCCCCAGCATTTT
CASVFQTNQPQHF